Sequencing of this T cell receptor (beta chain) was carried out in a study of memory CD4+ T cells and cytomegalovirus serostatus. The study, taken as a whole, reports: The CMV-associated TCR signature appears largely within the CD4+ memory repertoire. CD4+ memory repertoires contained about two fifths of the roughly 160 reported CMV TCRbeta sequences.

Single viable CD3+CD4+CD8-CD45RO+ cells were sorted as the memory CD4+ T cells. Germline V lookup: CDR1 SGHAT, CDR2 FQNNGV. CDR3 length equals 14 residues. The germline V and J ends were trimmed by 7 bases and 2 bases, with 15 bases remaining between them. Here immunoSEQ multiplex PCR was the method, and the copy in TCRdb shows in-frame clones only, minus some. Altogether approximately 41,000 clones are present, around 80% being singletons, with the ten largest covering 5% to 7.5%. Points on this clone: Its target is not known.

The TCR sequence derives from an adult in good health and CMV-seronegative. The chain links TRBV11-2 to TRBJ2-7, with D maybe TRBD1 (6 bases). The source material was memory CD4+ T cells from blood. The CDR3 sequence is CASTPTGGPYEQYF. For the CDR3, the DNA is TGTGCCAGCACCCCGACAGGCGGTCCCTACGAGCAGTACTTC.